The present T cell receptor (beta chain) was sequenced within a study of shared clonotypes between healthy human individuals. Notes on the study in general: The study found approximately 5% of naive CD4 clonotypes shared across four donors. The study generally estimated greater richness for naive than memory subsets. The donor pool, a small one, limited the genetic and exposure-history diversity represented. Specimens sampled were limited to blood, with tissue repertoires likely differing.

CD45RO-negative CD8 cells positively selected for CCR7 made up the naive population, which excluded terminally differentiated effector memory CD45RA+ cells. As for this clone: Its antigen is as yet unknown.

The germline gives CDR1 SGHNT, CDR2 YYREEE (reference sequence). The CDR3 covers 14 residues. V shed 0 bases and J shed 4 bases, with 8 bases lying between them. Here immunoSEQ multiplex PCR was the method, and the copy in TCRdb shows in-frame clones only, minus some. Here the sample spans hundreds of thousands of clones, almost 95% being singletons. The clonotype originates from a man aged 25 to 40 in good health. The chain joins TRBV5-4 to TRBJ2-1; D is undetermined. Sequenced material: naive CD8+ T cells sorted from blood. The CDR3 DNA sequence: TGTGCCAGCAGCTTGGGCCAGATGTACAATGAGCAGTTCTTC. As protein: CASSLGQMYNEQFF.